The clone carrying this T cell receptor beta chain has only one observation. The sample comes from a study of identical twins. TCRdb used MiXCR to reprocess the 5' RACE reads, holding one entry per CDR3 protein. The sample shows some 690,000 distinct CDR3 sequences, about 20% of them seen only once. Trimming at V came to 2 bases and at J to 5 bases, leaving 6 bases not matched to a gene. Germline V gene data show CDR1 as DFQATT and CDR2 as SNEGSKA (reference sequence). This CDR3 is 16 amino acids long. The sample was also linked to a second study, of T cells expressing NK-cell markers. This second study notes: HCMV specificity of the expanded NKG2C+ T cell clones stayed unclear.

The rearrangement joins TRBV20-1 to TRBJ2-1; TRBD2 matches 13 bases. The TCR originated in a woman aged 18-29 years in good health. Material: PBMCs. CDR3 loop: CSARRTSGRAHNEQFF. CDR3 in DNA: TGCAGTGCTAGACGGACTAGCGGGAGAGCCCACAATGAGCAGTTCTTC.